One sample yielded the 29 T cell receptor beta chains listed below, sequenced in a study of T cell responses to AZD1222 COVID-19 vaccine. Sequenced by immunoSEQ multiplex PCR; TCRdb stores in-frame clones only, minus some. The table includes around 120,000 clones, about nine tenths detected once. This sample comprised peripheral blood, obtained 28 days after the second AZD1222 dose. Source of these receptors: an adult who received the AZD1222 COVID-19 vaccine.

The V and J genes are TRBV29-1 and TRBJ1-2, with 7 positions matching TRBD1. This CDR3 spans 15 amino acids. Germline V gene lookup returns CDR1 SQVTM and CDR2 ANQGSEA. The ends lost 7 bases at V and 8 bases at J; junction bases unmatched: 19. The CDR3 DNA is TGCAGCGCCGCTGATGAGTTAGGGGGCTCCGGAGGCTACACCTTC. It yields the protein CSAADELGGSGGYTF. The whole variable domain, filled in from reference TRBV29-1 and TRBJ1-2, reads SAVISQKPSRDICQRGTSLTIQCQVDSQVTMMFWYRQQPGQSLTLIATANQGSEATYESGFVIDKFPISRPNLTFSTLTVSNMSPEDSSIYLCSAADELGGSGGYTFGSGTRLTVV.

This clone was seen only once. This CDR3 is CASSKGQTPSGNTIYF. As DNA, the CDR3 is TGTGCCAGCAGCAAGGGACAGACCCCTTCTGGAAACACCATATATTTT. The J gene is TRBJ1-3, the V gene TRBV7-2, with 7 bases matching TRBD1. Germline CDR1 SGHTA, CDR2 FQGNSA. This CDR3 spans 16 amino acids. The V segment lost 5 bases and the J segment 1 base; nucleotides outside the gene matches: 8.

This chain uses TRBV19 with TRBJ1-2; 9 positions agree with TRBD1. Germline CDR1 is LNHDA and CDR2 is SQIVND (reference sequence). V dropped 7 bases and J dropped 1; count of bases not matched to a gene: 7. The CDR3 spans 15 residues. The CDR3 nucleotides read TGTGCCAGTAAGGATCCGGGACAGGGTAACTATGGCTACACCTTC. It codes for CASKDPGQGNYGYTF. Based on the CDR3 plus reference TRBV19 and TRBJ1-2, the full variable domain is DGGITQSPKYLFRKEGQNVTLSCEQNLNHDAMYWYRQDPGQGLRLIYYSQIVNDFQKGDIAEGYSVSREKKESFPLTVTSAQKNPTAFYLCASKDPGQGNYGYTFGSGTRLTVV.

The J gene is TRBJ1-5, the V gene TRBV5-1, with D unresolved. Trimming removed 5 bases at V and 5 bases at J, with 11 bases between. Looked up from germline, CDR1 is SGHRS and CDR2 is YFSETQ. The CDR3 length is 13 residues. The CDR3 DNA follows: TGCGCCAGCAGTAGGCTTCCAGATCAGCCCCAGCATTTT. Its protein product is CASSRLPDQPQHF.

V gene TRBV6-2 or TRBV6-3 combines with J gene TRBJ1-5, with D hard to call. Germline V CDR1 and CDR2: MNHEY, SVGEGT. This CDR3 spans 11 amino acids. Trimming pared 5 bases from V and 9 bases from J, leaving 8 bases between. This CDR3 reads CASSDFGPQHF. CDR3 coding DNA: TGTGCCAGCAGTGACTTCGGGCCCCAGCATTTT.

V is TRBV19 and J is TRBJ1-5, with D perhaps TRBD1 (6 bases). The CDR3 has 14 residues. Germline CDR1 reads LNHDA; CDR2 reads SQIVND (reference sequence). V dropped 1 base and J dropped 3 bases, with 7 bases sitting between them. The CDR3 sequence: CASSIGTVNQPQHF. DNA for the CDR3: TGTGCCAGTAGTATAGGGACAGTCAATCAGCCCCAGCATTTT.

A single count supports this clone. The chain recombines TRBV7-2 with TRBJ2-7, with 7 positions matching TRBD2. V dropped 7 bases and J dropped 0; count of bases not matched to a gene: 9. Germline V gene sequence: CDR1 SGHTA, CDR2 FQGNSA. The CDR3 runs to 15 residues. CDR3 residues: CASNNGGTISYEQYF. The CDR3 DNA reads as TGTGCCAGCAATAACGGGGGGACCATCTCCTACGAGCAGTACTTC.

CDR3 nucleotide sequence: TGTGCCAGCAGCTTTCCCGGGACAGGGATCTCCAATGAAAAACTGTTTTTT. Encoded protein: CASSFPGTGISNEKLFF. The chain couples TRBV9 to TRBJ1-4; 9 nucleotides line up with TRBD1. Germline V gene data show CDR1 as SGDLS and CDR2 as YYNGEE. Trimming at V came to 4 bases and at J to 5 bases, leaving 12 bases not matched to a gene. The CDR3 is 17 residues long.

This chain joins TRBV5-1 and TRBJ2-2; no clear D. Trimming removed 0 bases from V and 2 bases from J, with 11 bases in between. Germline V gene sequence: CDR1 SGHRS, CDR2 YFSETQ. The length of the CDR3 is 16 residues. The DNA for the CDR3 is TGCGCCAGCAGCTTGGTGGCAGGAATCAACACCGGGGAGCTGTTTTTT. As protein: CASSLVAGINTGELFF.

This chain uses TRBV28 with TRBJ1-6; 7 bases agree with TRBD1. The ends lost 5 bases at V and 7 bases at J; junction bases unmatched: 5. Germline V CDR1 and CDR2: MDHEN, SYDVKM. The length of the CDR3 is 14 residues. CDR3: CASSRGQRNSPLHF. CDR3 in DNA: TGTGCCAGCAGTCGGGGACAGAGGAATTCACCCCTCCACTTT.

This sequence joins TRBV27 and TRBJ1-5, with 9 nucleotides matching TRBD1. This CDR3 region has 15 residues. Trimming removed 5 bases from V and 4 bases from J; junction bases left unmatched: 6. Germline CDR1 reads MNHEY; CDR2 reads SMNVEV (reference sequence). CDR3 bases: TGTGCCAGCAGTCGTAACAGGGGGCAAAATCAGCCCCAGCATTTT. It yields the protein CASSRNRGQNQPQHF.

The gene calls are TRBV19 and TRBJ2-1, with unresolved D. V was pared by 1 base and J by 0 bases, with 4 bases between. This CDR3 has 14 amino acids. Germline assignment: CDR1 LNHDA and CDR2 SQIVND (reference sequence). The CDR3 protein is CASSIGFSYNEQFF. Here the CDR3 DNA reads TGTGCCAGTAGTATAGGATTCTCCTACAATGAGCAGTTCTTC.

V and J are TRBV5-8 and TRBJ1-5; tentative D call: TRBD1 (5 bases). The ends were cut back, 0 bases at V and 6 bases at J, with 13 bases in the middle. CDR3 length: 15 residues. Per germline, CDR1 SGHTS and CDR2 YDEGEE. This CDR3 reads CASSLAGVYSQPQHF. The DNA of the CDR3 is TGTGCCAGCAGCTTGGCGGGGGTGTATAGTCAGCCCCAGCATTTT.

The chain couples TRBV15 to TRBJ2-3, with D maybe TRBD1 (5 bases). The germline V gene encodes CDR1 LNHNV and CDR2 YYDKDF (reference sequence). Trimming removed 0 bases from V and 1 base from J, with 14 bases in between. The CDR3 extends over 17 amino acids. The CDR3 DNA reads TGTGCCACCAGCAGAGATGGCTGGACACCAGGCACAGATACGCAGTATTTT. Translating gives CATSRDGWTPGTDTQYF.

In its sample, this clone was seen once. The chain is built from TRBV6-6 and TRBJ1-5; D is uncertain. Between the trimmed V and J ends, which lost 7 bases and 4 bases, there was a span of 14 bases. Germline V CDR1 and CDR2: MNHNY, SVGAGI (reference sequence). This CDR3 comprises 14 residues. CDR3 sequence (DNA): TGTGCCAGCAACCCCTCGGGGAGTAATCAGCCCCAGCATTTT. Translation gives CASNPSGSNQPQHF.

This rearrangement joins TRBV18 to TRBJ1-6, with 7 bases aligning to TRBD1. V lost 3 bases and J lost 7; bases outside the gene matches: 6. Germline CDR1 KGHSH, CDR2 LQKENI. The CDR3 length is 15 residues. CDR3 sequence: CASSPLGDRNSPLHF. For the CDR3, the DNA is TGTGCCAGCTCACCTCTGGGGGACAGAAATTCACCCCTCCACTTT.

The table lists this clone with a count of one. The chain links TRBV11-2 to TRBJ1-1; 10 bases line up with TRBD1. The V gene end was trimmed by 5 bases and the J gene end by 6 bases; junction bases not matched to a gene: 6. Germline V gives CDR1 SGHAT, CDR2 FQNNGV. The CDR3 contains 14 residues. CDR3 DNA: TGTGCCAGCAGCCTAAGAGGACAGGGGGCTGAAGCTTTCTTT. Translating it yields CASSLRGQGAEAFF.

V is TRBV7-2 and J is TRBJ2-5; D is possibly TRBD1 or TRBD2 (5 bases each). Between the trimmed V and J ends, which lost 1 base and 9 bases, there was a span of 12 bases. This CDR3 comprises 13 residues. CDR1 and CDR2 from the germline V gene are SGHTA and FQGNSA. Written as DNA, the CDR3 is TGTGCCAGCAGCTTAGAGGGACCGAGATCCCAGTACTTC. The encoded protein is CASSLEGPRSQYF.

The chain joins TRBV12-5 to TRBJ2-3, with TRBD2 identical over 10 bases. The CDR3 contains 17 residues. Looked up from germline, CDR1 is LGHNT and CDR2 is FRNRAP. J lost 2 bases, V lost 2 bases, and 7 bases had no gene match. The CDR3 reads CASGLYIAGGPTDTQYF. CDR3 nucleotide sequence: TGTGCTAGTGGTTTGTACATAGCGGGGGGCCCCACAGATACGCAGTATTTT.

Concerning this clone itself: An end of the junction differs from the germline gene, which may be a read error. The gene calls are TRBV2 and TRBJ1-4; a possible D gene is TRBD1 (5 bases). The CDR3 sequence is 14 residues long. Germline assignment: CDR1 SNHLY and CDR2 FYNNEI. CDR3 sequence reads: CASSQGSTNEKLLF. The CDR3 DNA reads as TGTGCCAGCAGCCAGGGTTCAACTAATGAAAAACTGCTTTTT.

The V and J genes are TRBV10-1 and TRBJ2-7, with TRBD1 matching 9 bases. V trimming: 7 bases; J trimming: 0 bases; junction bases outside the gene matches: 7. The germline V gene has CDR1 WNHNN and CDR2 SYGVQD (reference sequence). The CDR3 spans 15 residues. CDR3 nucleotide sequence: TGCGCCAGCACCCCGGGACAGGGAATCTCCTACGAGCAGTACTTC. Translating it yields CASTPGQGISYEQYF.

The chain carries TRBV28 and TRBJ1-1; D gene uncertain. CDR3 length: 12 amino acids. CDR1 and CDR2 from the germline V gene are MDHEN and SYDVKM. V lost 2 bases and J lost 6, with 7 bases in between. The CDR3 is CASSLGVAEAFF. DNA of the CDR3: TGTGCCAGCAGTTTAGGGGTAGCTGAAGCTTTCTTT.

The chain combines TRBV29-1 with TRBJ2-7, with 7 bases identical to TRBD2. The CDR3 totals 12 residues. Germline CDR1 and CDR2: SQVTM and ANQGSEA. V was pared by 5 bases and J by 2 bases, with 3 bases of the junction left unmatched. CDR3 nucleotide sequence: TGCAGCGTTTCCGGGACTACCTACGAGCAGTACTTC. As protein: CSVSGTTYEQYF.

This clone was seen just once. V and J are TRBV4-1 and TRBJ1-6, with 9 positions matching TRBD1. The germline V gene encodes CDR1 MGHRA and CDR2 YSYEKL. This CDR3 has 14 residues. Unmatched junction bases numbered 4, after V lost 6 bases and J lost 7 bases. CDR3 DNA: TGCGCCAGCAGGGAGGACAGGGGCAATTCACCCCTCCACTTT. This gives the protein CASREDRGNSPLHF.

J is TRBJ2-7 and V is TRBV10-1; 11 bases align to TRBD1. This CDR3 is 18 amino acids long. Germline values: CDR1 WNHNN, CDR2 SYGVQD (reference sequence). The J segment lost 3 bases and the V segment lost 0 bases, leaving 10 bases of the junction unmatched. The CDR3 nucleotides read TGCGCCAGCAGTGAGTCCCGACGGACAGGGGGCGAGGGCTACGAGCAGTACTTC. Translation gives CASSESRRTGGEGYEQYF.

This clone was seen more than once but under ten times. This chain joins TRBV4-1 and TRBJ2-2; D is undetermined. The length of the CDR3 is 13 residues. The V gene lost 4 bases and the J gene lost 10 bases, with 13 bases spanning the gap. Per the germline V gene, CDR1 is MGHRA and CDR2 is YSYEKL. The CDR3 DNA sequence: TGCGCCAGCAGCCCTTTTCGCAAGGAGGAGCTGTTTTTT. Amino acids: CASSPFRKEELFF.

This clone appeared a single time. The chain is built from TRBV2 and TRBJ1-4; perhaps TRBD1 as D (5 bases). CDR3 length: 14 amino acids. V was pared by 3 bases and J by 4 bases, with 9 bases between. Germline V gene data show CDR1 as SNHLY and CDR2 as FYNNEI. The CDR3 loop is CASSEGGDNEKLFF. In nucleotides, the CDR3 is TGTGCCAGCAGTGAGGGGGGTGATAATGAAAAACTGTTTTTT.

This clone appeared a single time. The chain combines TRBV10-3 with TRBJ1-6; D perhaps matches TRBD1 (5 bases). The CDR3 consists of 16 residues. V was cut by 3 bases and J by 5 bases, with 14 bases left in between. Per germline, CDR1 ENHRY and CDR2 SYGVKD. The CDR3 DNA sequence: TGTGCCATCAGTGACGGGGGGAGAGCAGATAATTCACCCCTCCACTTT. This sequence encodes CAISDGGRADNSPLHF.

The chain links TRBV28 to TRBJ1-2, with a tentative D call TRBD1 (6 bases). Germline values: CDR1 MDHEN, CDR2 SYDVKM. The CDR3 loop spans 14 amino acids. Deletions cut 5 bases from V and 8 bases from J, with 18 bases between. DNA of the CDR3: TGTGCCAGCAGTCCTCATAACAGGGAAGGGGGCTACACCTTC. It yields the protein CASSPHNREGGYTF.